What follows is one TCR beta chain and its context. In the authors' workflow: Amplified reference gene primers provided the basis for estimating nucleated cell counts. TCRdb keeps only in-frame clones here, not all; method: immunoSEQ multiplex PCR. V and J calls and clone size are given by that table; D and trimming were obtained from the DNA. The sample lists roughly 92,000 clones, roughly 87% seen once, with roughly 4.5% in the top ten. This sample was taken from a study of blood T cell repertoires in COVID-19. Study-level information: Material from acute and convalescent COVID-19 was sourced from the United States, Italy and Spain. The analysed material was cDNA or gDNA that came from T cells, B-cell-depleted T cells, or PBMCs.

Sample: peripheral blood. This TCR derives from a woman older than 75 with acute or convalescent COVID-19.

CDR3 in amino acids: CASSLAGKVNTEAFF. The DNA of the CDR3 is TGCGCCAGCAGCTTGGCGGGAAAAGTGAACACTGAAGCTTTCTTT. V and J are TRBV5-1 and TRBJ1-1; no firm D call. The CDR3 has 15 residues. V was clipped by 0 bases and J by 0 bases, with 9 bases between them. Germline-derived CDR1 and CDR2 are SGHRS and YFSETQ.